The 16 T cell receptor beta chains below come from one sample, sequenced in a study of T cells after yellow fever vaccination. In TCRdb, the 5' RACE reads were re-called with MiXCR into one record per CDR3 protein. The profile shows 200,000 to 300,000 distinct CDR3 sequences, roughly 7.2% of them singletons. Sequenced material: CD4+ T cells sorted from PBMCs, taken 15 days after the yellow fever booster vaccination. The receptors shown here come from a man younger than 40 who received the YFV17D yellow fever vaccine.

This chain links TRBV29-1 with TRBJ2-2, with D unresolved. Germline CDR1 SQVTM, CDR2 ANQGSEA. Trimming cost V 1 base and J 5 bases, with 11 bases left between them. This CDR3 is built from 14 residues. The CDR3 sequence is CSVEVSKVTGELFF. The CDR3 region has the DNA TGCAGCGTTGAAGTCTCGAAAGTAACCGGGGAGCTGTTTTTT.

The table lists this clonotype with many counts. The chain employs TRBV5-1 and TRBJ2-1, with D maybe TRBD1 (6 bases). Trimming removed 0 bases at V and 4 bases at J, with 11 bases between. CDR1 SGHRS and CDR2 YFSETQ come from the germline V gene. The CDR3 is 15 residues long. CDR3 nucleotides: TGCGCCAGCAGCTTGGCGGACAGAGATTACAATGAGCAGTTCTTC. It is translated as CASSLADRDYNEQFF.

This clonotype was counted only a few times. Here the CDR3 DNA reads TGTGCCACCAGGACGACCCTGGGGCGCGGCACAGATACGCAGTATTTT. It specifies CATRTTLGRGTDTQYF. The chain links TRBV15 to TRBJ2-3; possible D gene TRBD1, 5 bases. CDR3 length equals 16 residues. The germline V and J ends were trimmed by 6 bases and 1 base, with 17 bases remaining between them. Per the germline V gene, CDR1 is LNHNV and CDR2 is YYDKDF (reference sequence).

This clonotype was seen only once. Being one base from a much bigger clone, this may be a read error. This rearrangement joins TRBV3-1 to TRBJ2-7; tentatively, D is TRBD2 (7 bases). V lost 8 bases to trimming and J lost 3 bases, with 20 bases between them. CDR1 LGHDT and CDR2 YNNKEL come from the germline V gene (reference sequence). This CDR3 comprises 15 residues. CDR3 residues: CASGTGGQLFYEQYF. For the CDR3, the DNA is TGTGCCAGCGGGACCGGGGGGCAACTATTCTACGAGCAGTACTTC.

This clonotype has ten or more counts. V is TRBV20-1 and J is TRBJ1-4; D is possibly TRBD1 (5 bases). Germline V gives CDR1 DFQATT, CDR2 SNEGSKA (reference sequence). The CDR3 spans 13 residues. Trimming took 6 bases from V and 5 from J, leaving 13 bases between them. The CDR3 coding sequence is TGCAGTGCCGACGGGACTTTAAATGAAAAACTGTTTTTT. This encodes CSADGTLNEKLFF.

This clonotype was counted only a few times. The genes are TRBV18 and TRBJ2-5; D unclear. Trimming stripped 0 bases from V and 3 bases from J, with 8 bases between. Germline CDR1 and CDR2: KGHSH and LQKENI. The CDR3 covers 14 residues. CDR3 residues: CASSPPEQKETQYF. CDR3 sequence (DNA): TGTGCCAGCTCACCACCGGAACAAAAAGAGACCCAGTACTTC.

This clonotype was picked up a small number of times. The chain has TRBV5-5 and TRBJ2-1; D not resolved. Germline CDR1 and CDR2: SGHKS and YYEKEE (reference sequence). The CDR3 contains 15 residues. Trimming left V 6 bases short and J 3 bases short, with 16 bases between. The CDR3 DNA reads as TGTGCCAGCACGACCACCTCGGGCCACTACAATGAGCAGTTCTTC. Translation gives CASTTTSGHYNEQFF. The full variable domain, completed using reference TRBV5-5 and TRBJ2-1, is DAGVTQSPTHLIKTRGQQVTLRCSPISGHKSVSWYQQVLGQGPQFIFQYYEKEERGRGNFPDRFSARQFPNYSSELNVNALLLGDSALYLCASTTTSGHYNEQFFGPGTRLTVL.

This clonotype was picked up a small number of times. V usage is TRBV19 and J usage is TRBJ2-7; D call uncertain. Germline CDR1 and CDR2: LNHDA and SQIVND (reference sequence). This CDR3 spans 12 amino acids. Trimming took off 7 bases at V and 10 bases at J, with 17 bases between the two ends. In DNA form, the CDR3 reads TGTGCCAGTAAGCAACCGGGCAAGGACCAGTACTTC. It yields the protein CASKQPGKDQYF.

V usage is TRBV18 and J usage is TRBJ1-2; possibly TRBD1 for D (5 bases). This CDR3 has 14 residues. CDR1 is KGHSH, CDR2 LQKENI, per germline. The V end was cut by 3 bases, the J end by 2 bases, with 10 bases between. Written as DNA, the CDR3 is TGTGCCAGCTCACCGGGGCTGGAGAACTATGGCTACACCTTC. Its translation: CASSPGLENYGYTF.

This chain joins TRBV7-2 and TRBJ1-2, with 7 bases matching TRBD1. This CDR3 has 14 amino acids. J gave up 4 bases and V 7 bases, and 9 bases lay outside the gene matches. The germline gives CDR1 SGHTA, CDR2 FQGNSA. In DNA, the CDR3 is TGTGCCAGCAAGGGACAGCCGATGGGCTATGGCTACACCTTC. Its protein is CASKGQPMGYGYTF.

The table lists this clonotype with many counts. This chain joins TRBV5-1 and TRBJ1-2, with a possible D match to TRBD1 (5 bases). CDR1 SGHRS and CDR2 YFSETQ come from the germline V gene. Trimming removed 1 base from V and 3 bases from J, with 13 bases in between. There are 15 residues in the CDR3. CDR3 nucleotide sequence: TGCGCCAGCAGCTTGACAGGTTCTGGGGACTATGGCTACACCTTC. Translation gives CASSLTGSGDYGYTF.

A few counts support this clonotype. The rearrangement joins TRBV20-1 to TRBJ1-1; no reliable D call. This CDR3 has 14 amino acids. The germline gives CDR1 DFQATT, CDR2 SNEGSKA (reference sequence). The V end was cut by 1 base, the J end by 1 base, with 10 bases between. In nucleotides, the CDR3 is TGCAGTGCTAGAGTTTTCAGGACGAACACTGAAGCTTTCTTT. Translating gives CSARVFRTNTEAFF.

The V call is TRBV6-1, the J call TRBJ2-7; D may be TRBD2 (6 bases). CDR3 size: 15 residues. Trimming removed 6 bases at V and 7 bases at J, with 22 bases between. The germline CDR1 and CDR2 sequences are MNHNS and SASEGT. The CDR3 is CASSFPGGKPEEQYF. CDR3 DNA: TGTGCCAGCAGCTTTCCTGGGGGGAAGCCTGAGGAGCAGTACTTC.

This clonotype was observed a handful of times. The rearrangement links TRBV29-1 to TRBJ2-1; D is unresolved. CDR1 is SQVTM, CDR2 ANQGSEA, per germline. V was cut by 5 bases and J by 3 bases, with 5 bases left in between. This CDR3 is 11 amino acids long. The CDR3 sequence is CSVSDYNEQFF. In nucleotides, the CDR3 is TGCAGCGTTTCGGACTACAATGAGCAGTTCTTC.

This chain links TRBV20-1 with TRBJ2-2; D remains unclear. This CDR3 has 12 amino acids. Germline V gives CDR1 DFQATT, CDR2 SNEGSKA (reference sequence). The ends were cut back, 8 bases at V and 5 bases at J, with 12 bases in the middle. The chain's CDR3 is CSSCDGTGELFF. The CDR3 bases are TGCAGTTCATGCGACGGGACCGGGGAGCTGTTTTTT.

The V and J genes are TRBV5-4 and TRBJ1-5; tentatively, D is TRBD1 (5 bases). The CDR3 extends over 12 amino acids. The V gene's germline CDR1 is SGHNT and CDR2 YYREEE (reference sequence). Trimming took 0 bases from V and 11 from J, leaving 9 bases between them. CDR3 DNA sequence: TGTGCCAGCAGCTTGGAGTCGGGGGCCCAGCATTTT. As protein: CASSLESGAQHF.